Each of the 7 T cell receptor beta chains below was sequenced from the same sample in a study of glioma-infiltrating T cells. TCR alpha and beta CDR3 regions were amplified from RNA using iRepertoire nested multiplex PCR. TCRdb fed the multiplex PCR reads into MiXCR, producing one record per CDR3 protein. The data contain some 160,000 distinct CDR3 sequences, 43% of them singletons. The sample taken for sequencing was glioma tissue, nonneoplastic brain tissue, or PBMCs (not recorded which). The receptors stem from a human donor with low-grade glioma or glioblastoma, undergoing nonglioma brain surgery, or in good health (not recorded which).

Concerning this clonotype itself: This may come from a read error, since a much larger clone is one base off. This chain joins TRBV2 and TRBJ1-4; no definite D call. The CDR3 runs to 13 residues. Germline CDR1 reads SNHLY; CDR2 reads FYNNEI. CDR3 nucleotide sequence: TGCGCCAGCAGCCAAGATATGGAAGAAAAACTGTTTTTT. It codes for CASSQDMEEKLFF.

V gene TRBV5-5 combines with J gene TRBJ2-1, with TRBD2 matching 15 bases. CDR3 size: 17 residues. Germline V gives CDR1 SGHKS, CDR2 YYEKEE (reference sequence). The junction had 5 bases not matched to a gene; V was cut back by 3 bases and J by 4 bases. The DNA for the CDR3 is TGTGCCAGCAGCTCGGGGACTAGCGGGAGGACGTACAATGAGCAGTTCTTC. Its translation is CASSSGTSGRTYNEQFF. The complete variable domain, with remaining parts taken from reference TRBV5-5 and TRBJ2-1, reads DAGVTQSPTHLIKTRGQQVTLRCSPISGHKSVSWYQQVLGQGPQFIFQYYEKEERGRGNFPDRFSARQFPNYSSELNVNALLLGDSALYLCASSSGTSGRTYNEQFFGPGTRLTVL.

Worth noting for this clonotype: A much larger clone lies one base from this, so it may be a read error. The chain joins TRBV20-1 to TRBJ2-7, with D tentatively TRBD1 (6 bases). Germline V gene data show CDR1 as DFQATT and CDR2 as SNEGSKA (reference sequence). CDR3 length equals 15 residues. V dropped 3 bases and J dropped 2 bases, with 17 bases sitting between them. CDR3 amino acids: CSASNIRTAAYEQYF. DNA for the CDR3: TGCAGTGCTAGTAACATCCGGACAGCCGCCTACGAGCAGTACTTC.

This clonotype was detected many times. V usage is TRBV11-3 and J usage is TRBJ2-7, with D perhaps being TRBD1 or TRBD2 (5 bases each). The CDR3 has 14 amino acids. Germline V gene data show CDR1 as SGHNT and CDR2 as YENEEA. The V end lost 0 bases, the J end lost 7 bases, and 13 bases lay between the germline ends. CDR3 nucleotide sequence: TGTGCCAGCAGCTTAGACGGGGCGCCAGGGGAGCAGTACTTC. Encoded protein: CASSLDGAPGEQYF.

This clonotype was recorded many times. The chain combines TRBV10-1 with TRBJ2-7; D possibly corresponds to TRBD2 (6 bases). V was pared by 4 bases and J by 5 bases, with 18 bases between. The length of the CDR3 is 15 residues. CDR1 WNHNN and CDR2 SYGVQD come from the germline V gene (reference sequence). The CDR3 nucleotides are TGCGCCAGCAGTGGGGGACGAACTAGCAATGACGAGCAGTACTTC. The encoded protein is CASSGGRTSNDEQYF.

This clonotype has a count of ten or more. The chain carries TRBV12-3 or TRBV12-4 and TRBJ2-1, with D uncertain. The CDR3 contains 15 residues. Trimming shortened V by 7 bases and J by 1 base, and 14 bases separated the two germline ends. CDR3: CASTFEAVSYNEQFF. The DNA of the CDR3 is TGTGCCAGCACCTTTGAGGCGGTATCCTACAATGAGCAGTTCTTC.

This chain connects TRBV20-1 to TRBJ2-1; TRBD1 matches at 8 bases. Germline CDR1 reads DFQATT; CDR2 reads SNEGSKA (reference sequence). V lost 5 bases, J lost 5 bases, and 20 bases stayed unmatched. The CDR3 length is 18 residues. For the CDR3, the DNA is TGCAGTGCTGAGCCCCCGGGACAGGCCGCCAACGACGACAATGAGCAGTTCTTC. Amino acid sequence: CSAEPPGQAANDDNEQFF.